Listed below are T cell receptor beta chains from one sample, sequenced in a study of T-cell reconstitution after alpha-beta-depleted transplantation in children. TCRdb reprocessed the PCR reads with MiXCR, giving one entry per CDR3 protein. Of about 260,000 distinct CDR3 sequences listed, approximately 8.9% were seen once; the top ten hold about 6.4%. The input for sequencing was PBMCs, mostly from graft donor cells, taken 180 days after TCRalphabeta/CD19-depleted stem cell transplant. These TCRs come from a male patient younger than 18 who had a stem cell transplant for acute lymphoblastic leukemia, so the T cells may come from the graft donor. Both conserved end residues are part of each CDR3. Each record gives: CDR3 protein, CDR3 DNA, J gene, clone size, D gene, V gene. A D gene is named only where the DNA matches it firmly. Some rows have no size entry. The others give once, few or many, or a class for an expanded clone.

CDR3 protein: CASSFWGTRTGELFF
CDR3 DNA: TGTGCCAGCAGTTTTTGGGGTACACGCACCGGGGAGCTGTTTTTT
J gene: TRBJ2-2
clone size: many
D gene: -
V gene: TRBV12-3/TRBV12-4

CDR3 protein: CASSYQRRSYEQYF
CDR3 DNA: TGTGCCAGCAGTTACCAACGGCGCTCCTACGAGCAGTACTTC
J gene: TRBJ2-7
clone size: many
D gene: -
V gene: TRBV6-5

CDR3 protein: CSVANYGYTF
CDR3 DNA: TGCAGCGTAGCAAACTATGGCTACACCTTC
J gene: TRBJ1-2
clone size: many
D gene: -
V gene: TRBV29-1

CDR3 protein: CASSHGVDTEAFF
CDR3 DNA: TGCGCCAGCAGCCATGGGGTCGACACTGAAGCTTTCTTT
J gene: TRBJ1-1
clone size: many
D gene: -
V gene: TRBV4-3

CDR3 protein: CASSLQDGLAGGYEQYF
CDR3 DNA: TGTGCCAGCAGCTTACAAGACGGACTAGCGGGAGGCTACGAGCAGTACTTC
J gene: TRBJ2-7
clone size: many
D gene: TRBD2
V gene: TRBV7-2

CDR3 protein: CASSMGSNTEAFF
CDR3 DNA: TGTGCCAGTAGTATGGGGTCAAACACTGAAGCTTTCTTT
J gene: TRBJ1-1
clone size: -
D gene: -
V gene: TRBV19

CDR3 protein: CASPGGGYEQYF
CDR3 DNA: TGTGCCAGCCCCGGGGGCGGCTACGAGCAGTACTTC
J gene: TRBJ2-7
clone size: many
D gene: -
V gene: TRBV7-3

CDR3 protein: CASSGSLFRFPYGYTF
CDR3 DNA: TGTGCCAGCAGCGGATCGCTGTTCAGGTTCCCCTATGGCTACACCTTC
J gene: TRBJ1-2
clone size: few
D gene: -
V gene: TRBV9

CDR3 protein: CASSSGGEPRPTNEKLFF
CDR3 DNA: TGTGCCAGCAGTTCCGGTGGGGAGCCCCGACCAACTAATGAAAAACTGTTTTTT
J gene: TRBJ1-4
clone size: many
D gene: -
V gene: TRBV27

CDR3 protein: CSARTGGIGTQYF
CDR3 DNA: TGCAGTGCTAGAACGGGGGGCATCGGTACGCAGTATTTT
J gene: TRBJ2-3
clone size: many
D gene: -
V gene: TRBV20-1

CDR3 protein: CASSLVAGFANTGELFF
CDR3 DNA: TGCGCCAGCAGCTTGGTAGCGGGGTTCGCGAACACCGGGGAGCTGTTTTTT
J gene: TRBJ2-2
clone size: many
D gene: TRBD2
V gene: TRBV5-1

CDR3 protein: CASSLYIIPSTDTQYF
CDR3 DNA: TGTGCCAGCAGTTTATACATCATACCCTCCACAGATACGCAGTATTTT
J gene: TRBJ2-3
clone size: many
D gene: -
V gene: TRBV28

CDR3 protein: CASRADNSGNTIYF
CDR3 DNA: TGTGCCAGCAGGGCGGACAATTCTGGAAACACCATATATTTT
J gene: TRBJ1-3
clone size: many
D gene: -
V gene: TRBV6-1

CDR3 protein: CSARDLGQGASHYGYTF
CDR3 DNA: TGCAGTGCTAGAGACCTAGGACAGGGTGCCTCTCACTATGGCTACACCTTC
J gene: TRBJ1-2
clone size: many
D gene: TRBD1
V gene: TRBV20-1

CDR3 protein: CASSLRGGGRGYTF
CDR3 DNA: TGTGCCAGCAGTTTAAGGGGAGGGGGCAGGGGCTACACCTTC
J gene: TRBJ1-2
clone size: many
D gene: TRBD1
V gene: TRBV27

CDR3 protein: CASSLGSAGEGETQYF
CDR3 DNA: TGTGCCAGCAGCCTGGGCTCGGCGGGGGAGGGGGAGACCCAGTACTTC
J gene: TRBJ2-5
clone size: many
D gene: TRBD2
V gene: TRBV9

CDR3 protein: CASSSTPAPLGPDTQYF
CDR3 DNA: TGTGCCAGCAGCTCAACCCCGGCCCCACTAGGACCAGATACGCAGTATTTT
J gene: TRBJ2-3
clone size: many
D gene: -
V gene: TRBV11-2

CDR3 protein: CASSPFGLAGGGTGELFF
CDR3 DNA: TGTGCCAGCAGTCCGTTCGGACTAGCGGGGGGAGGCACCGGGGAGCTGTTTTTT
J gene: TRBJ2-2
clone size: -
D gene: TRBD2
V gene: TRBV12-3/TRBV12-4

CDR3 protein: CASSHLWDRSTDTQYF
CDR3 DNA: TGTGCCAGCAGCCACCTATGGGACAGAAGCACAGATACGCAGTATTTT
J gene: TRBJ2-3
clone size: many
D gene: TRBD1
V gene: TRBV9

CDR3 protein: CASSLGTGAPYEQYF
CDR3 DNA: TGTGCCAGCAGCCTCGGGACAGGTGCCCCCTACGAGCAGTACTTC
J gene: TRBJ2-7
clone size: many
D gene: TRBD1
V gene: TRBV5-5

CDR3 protein: CASSLGVGAEAFF
CDR3 DNA: TGTGCCAGCAGTTTAGGGGTGGGAGCTGAAGCTTTCTTT
J gene: TRBJ1-1
clone size: many
D gene: -
V gene: TRBV12-3/TRBV12-4

CDR3 protein: CSVTILGNRSNYGYTF
CDR3 DNA: TGCAGCGTCACCATTTTGGGGAACCGCTCTAACTATGGCTACACCTTC
J gene: TRBJ1-2
clone size: few
D gene: -
V gene: TRBV29-1

CDR3 protein: CASSPSGTLYSREPQHF
CDR3 DNA: TGTGCCAGCAGTCCAAGTGGGACACTATACTCCAGAGAGCCCCAGCATTTT
J gene: TRBJ1-5
clone size: many
D gene: -
V gene: TRBV27

CDR3 protein: CASSYSTGGSYGYTF
CDR3 DNA: TGTGCCAGCAGTTACTCGACAGGGGGCAGCTATGGCTACACCTTC
J gene: TRBJ1-2
clone size: many
D gene: TRBD1
V gene: TRBV6-5

CDR3 protein: CASSLEARLASGANVLTF
CDR3 DNA: TGTGCCAGCAGCTTGGAAGCTCGTTTGGCCTCTGGGGCCAACGTCCTGACTTTC
J gene: TRBJ2-6
clone size: many
D gene: -
V gene: TRBV5-6

CDR3 protein: CASSPPPSVSSYNEQFF
CDR3 DNA: TGTGCCAGCTCACCACCCCCTAGCGTGAGCTCCTACAATGAGCAGTTCTTC
J gene: TRBJ2-1
clone size: few
D gene: -
V gene: TRBV18

CDR3 protein: CATTRNTEAFF
CDR3 DNA: TGTGCCACTACGAGGAACACTGAAGCTTTCTTT
J gene: TRBJ1-1
clone size: many
D gene: -
V gene: TRBV25-1

CDR3 protein: CASSQRGLSGYTF
CDR3 DNA: TGTGCCAGTAGCCAGAGGGGGCTGAGTGGCTACACCTTC
J gene: TRBJ1-2
clone size: few
D gene: TRBD1
V gene: TRBV19

CDR3 protein: CATSRDFYEQYF
CDR3 DNA: TGTGCCACCAGCAGAGATTTCTACGAGCAGTACTTC
J gene: TRBJ2-7
clone size: many
D gene: -
V gene: TRBV15

CDR3 protein: CASSYLGHRSDSPLHF
CDR3 DNA: TGTGCCAGCAGTTACTTGGGGCACAGGTCGGATTCACCCCTCCACTTT
J gene: TRBJ1-6
clone size: many
D gene: -
V gene: TRBV6-5

CDR3 protein: CSASFPGTSGYEQYF
CDR3 DNA: TGCAGTGCTAGTTTCCCCGGGACTAGCGGTTACGAGCAGTACTTC
J gene: TRBJ2-7
clone size: many
D gene: TRBD2
V gene: TRBV20-1

CDR3 protein: CASSQDAEWNYGYTF
CDR3 DNA: TGTGCCAGCAGCCAAGACGCAGAGTGGAACTATGGCTACACCTTC
J gene: TRBJ1-2
clone size: many
D gene: -
V gene: TRBV3-1

CDR3 protein: CASSQEGPGPKNIQYF
CDR3 DNA: TGTGCCAGCAGCCAAGAAGGACCGGGCCCCAAAAACATTCAGTACTTC
J gene: TRBJ2-4
clone size: many
D gene: -
V gene: TRBV14

CDR3 protein: CASSYGGGYTF
CDR3 DNA: TGTGCCAGCAGTTATGGGGGAGGCTACACCTTC
J gene: TRBJ1-2
clone size: -
D gene: -
V gene: TRBV6-6

CDR3 protein: CASSQGREVYNEQFF
CDR3 DNA: TGTGCCAGCAGCCAAGGGCGGGAGGTCTACAATGAGCAGTTCTTC
J gene: TRBJ2-1
clone size: many
D gene: TRBD2
V gene: TRBV3-1

CDR3 protein: CSASHGDTYNEQFF
CDR3 DNA: TGCAGTGCTAGTCACGGGGACACCTACAATGAGCAGTTCTTC
J gene: TRBJ2-1
clone size: many
D gene: -
V gene: TRBV20-1

CDR3 protein: CASSLNGQPQHF
CDR3 DNA: TGTGCCAGCAGTTTAAACGGTCAGCCCCAGCATTTT
J gene: TRBJ1-5
clone size: many
D gene: -
V gene: TRBV12-3/TRBV12-4

CDR3 protein: CASRRSTYEQYF
CDR3 DNA: TGTGCCAGCAGAAGATCGACCTACGAGCAGTACTTC
J gene: TRBJ2-7
clone size: many
D gene: -
V gene: TRBV25-1

CDR3 protein: CASSYRGSSYEQYF
CDR3 DNA: TGTGCCAGCAGCTATCGAGGTTCCTCCTACGAGCAGTACTTC
J gene: TRBJ2-7
clone size: many
D gene: -
V gene: TRBV6-5

CDR3 protein: CSASRDTVTDTQYF
CDR3 DNA: TGCAGTGCTAGTCGGGACACAGTCACAGATACGCAGTATTTT
J gene: TRBJ2-3
clone size: -
D gene: -
V gene: TRBV20-1

CDR3 protein: CASSSSSGGTDTQYF
CDR3 DNA: TGTGCCAGCAGTTCGAGTAGCGGGGGCACAGATACGCAGTATTTT
J gene: TRBJ2-3
clone size: many
D gene: TRBD2
V gene: TRBV12-3/TRBV12-4

CDR3 protein: CASSPRGWTMNTEAFF
CDR3 DNA: TGTGCCAGCAGCCCTCGCGGGTGGACCATGAACACTGAAGCTTTCTTT
J gene: TRBJ1-1
clone size: many
D gene: -
V gene: TRBV7-9

CDR3 protein: CASSLGNSGYNEQFF
CDR3 DNA: TGTGCCAGCAGTTTAGGAAATAGCGGATACAATGAGCAGTTCTTC
J gene: TRBJ2-1
clone size: many
D gene: -
V gene: TRBV12-3/TRBV12-4

CDR3 protein: CASSQDQSYTGELFF
CDR3 DNA: TGTGCCAGCAGCCAAGACCAAAGTTACACCGGGGAGCTGTTTTTT
J gene: TRBJ2-2
clone size: many
D gene: -
V gene: TRBV14

CDR3 protein: CASSPWTGSLNEQYF
CDR3 DNA: TGTGCCAGCAGTCCCTGGACAGGGTCGTTGAACGAGCAGTACTTC
J gene: TRBJ2-7
clone size: many
D gene: TRBD1
V gene: TRBV25-1

CDR3 protein: CASSFDRGITGELFF
CDR3 DNA: TGTGCCAGCAGCTTCGACCGGGGTATCACCGGGGAGCTGTTTTTT
J gene: TRBJ2-2
clone size: -
D gene: -
V gene: TRBV7-3

CDR3 protein: CAISRQEPLYGYTF
CDR3 DNA: TGTGCCATCTCCCGCCAGGAACCTTTATATGGCTACACCTTC
J gene: TRBJ1-2
clone size: many
D gene: -
V gene: TRBV10-3

CDR3 protein: CSARSRGTSNYGYTF
CDR3 DNA: TGCAGTGCTAGATCACGAGGGACATCCAACTATGGCTACACCTTC
J gene: TRBJ1-2
clone size: -
D gene: -
V gene: TRBV20-1